This entry lists 8 T cell receptor beta chains sequenced from one sample in a study of OX40 agonist ivuxolimab in advanced cancers. Assay used: immunoSEQ multiplex PCR; TCRdb lists only in-frame clones, some missing. Of 55,000 to 75,000 clones in the sample, 85% were seen once. The specimen was CD4+ or CD8+ T cells sorted from blood, collected in a trial of the OX40 agonist ivuxolimab. Every receptor here comes from an adult with an advanced solid tumor such as melanoma, head and neck, liver or kidney cancer.

This clone has more than one count but fewer than ten. The chain uses TRBV30 and TRBJ1-4; D gene ambiguous. Germline CDR1 GTSNPN, CDR2 SVGIG (reference sequence). Trimming removed 1 base at V and 0 bases at J, with 9 bases between. The CDR3 contains 15 residues. Written as DNA, the CDR3 is TGTGCCTGGAGTGGAAGGCTTGCAACTAATGAAAAACTGTTTTTT. Its translation is CAWSGRLATNEKLFF. The variable domain in full, with the rest retrieved from reference TRBV30 and TRBJ1-4, is SQTIHQWPATLVQPVGSPLSLECTVEGTSNPNLYWYRQAAGRGLQLLFYSVGIGQISSEVPQNLSASRPQDRQFILSSKKLLLSDSGFYLCAWSGRLATNEKLFFGSGTQLSVL.

The chain couples TRBV19 to TRBJ2-1, with TRBD2 matching 15 bases. V lost 6 bases, J lost 6 bases, and 6 bases stayed unmatched. CDR1 LNHDA and CDR2 SQIVND come from the germline V gene (reference sequence). The CDR3 is 16 amino acids. In nucleotides, the CDR3 is TGTGCCAGTAGACCCTGGACTAGCGGGGGGGCCAATGAGCAGTTCTTC. Translating gives CASRPWTSGGANEQFF.

The CDR3 DNA is TGTGCCAGCAGTTTGCGGGGGGCCCACTACGAGCAGTACTTC. Translation: CASSLRGAHYEQYF. The gene calls are TRBV28 and TRBJ2-7; 8 nucleotides align to TRBD2. Looked up from germline, CDR1 is MDHEN and CDR2 is SYDVKM. The CDR3 totals 14 residues. V shed 3 bases, J shed 3 bases, and the junction held 4 bases outside the gene matches.

The CDR3 DNA is TGTGCCAGCAGCCTCCGGGACGGGGCCTACGAGCAGTACTTC. Translating it yields CASSLRDGAYEQYF. The chain carries TRBV7-2 and TRBJ2-7; perhaps D is TRBD1 or TRBD2 (5 bases each). V was pared by 5 bases and J by 2 bases, with 13 bases between. There are 14 residues in the CDR3. CDR1 and CDR2 (germline): SGHTA, FQGNSA.

The chain uses TRBV7-2 and TRBJ2-3, with TRBD2 matching over 8 bases. V lost 4 bases and J lost 2; bases outside the gene matches: 8. The CDR3 extends over 16 amino acids. Germline V CDR1 and CDR2: SGHTA, FQGNSA. The CDR3 here is CASSSPLSGVTDTQYF. The CDR3 nucleotides are TGTGCCAGCAGCTCCCCGCTTAGCGGGGTCACAGATACGCAGTATTTT.

V and J are TRBV4-2 and TRBJ1-4, with a possible D match to TRBD1 (6 bases). The CDR3 runs to 18 residues. With 2 bases removed from V and 0 bases from J, the gap between germline ends came to 16 bases. Germline loops: CDR1 LGHNA, CDR2 YNFKEQ. CDR3 DNA sequence: TGTGCCAGCAGCCAATTAGACAGGCCGGATCCAACTAATGAAAAACTGTTTTTT. Amino acids: CASSQLDRPDPTNEKLFF.

The V gene is TRBV13, the J gene TRBJ2-3; possible D gene TRBD2, 7 bases. V was cut by 6 bases and J by 0 bases, with 10 bases left in between. The CDR3 has 14 amino acids. Germline loops: CDR1 PRHDT, CDR2 FYEKMQ (reference sequence). CDR3 DNA: TGTGCCAGCAGGAGGGGGGGTAGCACAGATACGCAGTATTTT. Translated, it gives CASRRGGSTDTQYF. Together with reference TRBV13 and TRBJ2-3, the CDR3 gives the full variable domain: AAGVIQSPRHLIKEKRETATLKCYPIPRHDTVYWYQQGPGQDPQFLISFYEKMQSDKGSIPDRFSAQQFSDYHSELNMSSLELGDSALYFCASRRGGSTDTQYFGPGTRLTVL.

The chain is built from TRBV5-5 and TRBJ1-4; D ambiguous. Germline-derived CDR1 and CDR2 are SGHKS and YYEKEE (reference sequence). The CDR3 spans 17 residues. With 0 bases removed from V and 2 bases from J, the gap between germline ends came to 14 bases. The CDR3 loop reads CASSLVPDSGTNEKLFF. The CDR3 DNA follows: TGTGCCAGCAGCTTGGTGCCGGACTCGGGGACTAATGAAAAACTGTTTTTT.